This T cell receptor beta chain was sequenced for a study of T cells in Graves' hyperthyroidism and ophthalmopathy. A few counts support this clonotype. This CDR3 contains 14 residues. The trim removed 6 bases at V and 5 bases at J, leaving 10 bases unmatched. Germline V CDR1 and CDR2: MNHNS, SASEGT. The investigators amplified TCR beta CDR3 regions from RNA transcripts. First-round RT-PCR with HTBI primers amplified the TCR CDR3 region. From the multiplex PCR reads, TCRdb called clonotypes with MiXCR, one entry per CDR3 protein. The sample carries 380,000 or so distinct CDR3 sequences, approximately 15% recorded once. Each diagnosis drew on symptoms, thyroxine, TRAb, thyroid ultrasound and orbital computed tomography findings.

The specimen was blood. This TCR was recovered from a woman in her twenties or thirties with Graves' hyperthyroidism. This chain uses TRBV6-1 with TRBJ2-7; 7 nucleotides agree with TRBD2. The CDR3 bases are TGTGCCAGCAGCGTCGGACTAGTCGGCAACGAGCAGTACTTC. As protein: CASSVGLVGNEQYF.